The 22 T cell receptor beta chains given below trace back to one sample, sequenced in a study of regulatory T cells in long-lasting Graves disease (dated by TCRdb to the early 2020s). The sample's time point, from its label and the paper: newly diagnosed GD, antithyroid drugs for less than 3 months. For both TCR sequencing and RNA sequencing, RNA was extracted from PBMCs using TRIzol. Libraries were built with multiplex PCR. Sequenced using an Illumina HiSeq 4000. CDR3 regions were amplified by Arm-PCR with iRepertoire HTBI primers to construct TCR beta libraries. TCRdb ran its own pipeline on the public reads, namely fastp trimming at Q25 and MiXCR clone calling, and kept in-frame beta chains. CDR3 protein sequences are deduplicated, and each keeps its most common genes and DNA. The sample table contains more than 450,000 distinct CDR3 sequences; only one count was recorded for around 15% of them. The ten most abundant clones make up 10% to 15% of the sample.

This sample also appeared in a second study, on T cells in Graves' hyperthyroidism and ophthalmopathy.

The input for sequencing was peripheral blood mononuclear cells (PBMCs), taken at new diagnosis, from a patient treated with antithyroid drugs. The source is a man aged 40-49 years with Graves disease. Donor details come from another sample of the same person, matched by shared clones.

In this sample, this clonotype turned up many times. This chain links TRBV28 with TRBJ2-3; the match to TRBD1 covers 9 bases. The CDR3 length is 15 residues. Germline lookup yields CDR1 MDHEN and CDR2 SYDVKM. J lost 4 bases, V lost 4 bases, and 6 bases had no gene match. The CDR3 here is CASSSYRQGADTQYF. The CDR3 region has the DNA TGTGCCAGCAGTTCCTATAGACAGGGGGCAGATACGCAGTATTTT. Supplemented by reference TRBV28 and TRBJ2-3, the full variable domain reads DVKVTQSSRYLVKRTGEKVFLECVQDMDHENMFWYRQDPGLGLRLIYFSYDVKMKEKGDIPEGYSVSREKKERFSLILESASTNQTSMYLCASSSYRQGADTQYFGPGTRLTVL.

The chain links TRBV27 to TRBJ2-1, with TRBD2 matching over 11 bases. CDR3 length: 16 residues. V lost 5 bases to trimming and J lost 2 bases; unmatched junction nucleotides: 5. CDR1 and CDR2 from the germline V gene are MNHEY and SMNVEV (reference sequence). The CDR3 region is CASSRPTSGAYNEQFF. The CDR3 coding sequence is TGTGCCAGCAGTCGCCCGACTAGCGGGGCCTACAATGAGCAGTTCTTC.

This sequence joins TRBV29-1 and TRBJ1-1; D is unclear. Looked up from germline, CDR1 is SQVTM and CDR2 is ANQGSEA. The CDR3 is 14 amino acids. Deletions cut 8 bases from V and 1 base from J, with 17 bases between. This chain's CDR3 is CSLSSLGRNTEAFF. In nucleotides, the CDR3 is TGCAGCTTATCTAGCTTGGGGAGGAACACTGAAGCTTTCTTT.

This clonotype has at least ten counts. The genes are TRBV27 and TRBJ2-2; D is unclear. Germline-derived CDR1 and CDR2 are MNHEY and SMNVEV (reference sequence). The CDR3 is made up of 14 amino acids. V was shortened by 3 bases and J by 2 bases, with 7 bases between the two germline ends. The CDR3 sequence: CASSFRTNTGELFF. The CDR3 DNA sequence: TGTGCCAGCAGTTTTCGAACAAACACCGGGGAGCTGTTTTTT.

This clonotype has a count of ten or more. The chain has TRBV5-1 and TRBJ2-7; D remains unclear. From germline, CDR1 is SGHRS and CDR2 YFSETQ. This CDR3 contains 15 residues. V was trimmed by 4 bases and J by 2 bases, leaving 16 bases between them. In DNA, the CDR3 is TGCGCCAGCAGCCCCGCTTCCGGTAGGGCCTACGAGCAGTACTTC. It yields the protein CASSPASGRAYEQYF.

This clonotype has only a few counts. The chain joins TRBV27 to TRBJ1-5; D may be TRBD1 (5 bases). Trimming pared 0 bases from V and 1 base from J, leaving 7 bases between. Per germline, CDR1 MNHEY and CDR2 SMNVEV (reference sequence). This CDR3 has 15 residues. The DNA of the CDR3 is TGTGCCAGCAGTTTATCGAGGGACAGCAATCAGCCCCAGCATTTT. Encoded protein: CASSLSRDSNQPQHF.

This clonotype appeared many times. The CDR3 protein is CASSFINNPQGGELFF. The CDR3 bases are TGCGCCAGCAGCTTCATAAACAACCCACAGGGCGGGGAGCTGTTTTTT. This chain joins TRBV5-1 and TRBJ2-2, with a possible D match to TRBD1 (6 bases). The CDR3 consists of 16 residues. Trimming removed 2 bases from V and 7 bases from J, with 18 bases in between. Germline V gives CDR1 SGHRS, CDR2 YFSETQ.

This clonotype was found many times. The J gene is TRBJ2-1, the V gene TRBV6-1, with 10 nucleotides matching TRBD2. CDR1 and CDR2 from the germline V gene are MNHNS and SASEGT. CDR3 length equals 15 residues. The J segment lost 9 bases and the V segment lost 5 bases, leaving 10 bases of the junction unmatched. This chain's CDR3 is CASSLRAGGTAEQFF. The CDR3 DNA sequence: TGTGCCAGCAGTCTACGAGCGGGGGGGACCGCTGAGCAGTTCTTC.

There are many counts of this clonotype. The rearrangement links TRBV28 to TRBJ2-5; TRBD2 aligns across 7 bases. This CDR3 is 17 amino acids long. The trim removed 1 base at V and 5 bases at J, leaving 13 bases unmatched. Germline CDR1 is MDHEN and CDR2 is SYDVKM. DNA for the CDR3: TGTGCCAGCAGTTTATCTCTGGAGAGCGGGAATGAGGAGACCCAGTACTTC. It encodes CASSLSLESGNEETQYF. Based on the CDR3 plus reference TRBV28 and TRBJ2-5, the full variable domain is DVKVTQSSRYLVKRTGEKVFLECVQDMDHENMFWYRQDPGLGLRLIYFSYDVKMKEKGDIPEGYSVSREKKERFSLILESASTNQTSMYLCASSLSLESGNEETQYFGPGTRLLVL.

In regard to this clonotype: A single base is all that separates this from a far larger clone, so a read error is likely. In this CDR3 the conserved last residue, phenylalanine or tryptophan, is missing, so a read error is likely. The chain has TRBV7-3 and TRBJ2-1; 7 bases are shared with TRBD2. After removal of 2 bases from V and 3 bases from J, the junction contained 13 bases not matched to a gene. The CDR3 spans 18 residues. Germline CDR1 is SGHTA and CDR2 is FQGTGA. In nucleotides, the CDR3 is TGTGCCAGCAGCTTAGGTTCGTCTAGCGGAGGTCTCTACAATGAGCAGTTCTCC. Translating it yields CASSLGSSSGGLYNEQFS.

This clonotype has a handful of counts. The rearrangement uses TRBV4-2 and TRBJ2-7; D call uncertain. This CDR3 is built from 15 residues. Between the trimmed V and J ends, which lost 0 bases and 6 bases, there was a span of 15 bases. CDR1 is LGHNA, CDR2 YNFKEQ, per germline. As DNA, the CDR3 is TGTGCCAGCAGCCAAGACCGGGCAGGTCAAGGCGAGCAGTACTTC. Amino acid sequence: CASSQDRAGQGEQYF.

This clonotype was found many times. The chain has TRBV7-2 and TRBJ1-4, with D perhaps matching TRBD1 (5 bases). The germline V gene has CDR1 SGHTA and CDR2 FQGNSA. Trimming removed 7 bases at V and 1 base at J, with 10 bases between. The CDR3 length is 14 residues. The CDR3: CASTRGGTNEKLFF. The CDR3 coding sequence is TGTGCCAGCACCCGGGGGGGAACTAATGAAAAACTGTTTTTT.

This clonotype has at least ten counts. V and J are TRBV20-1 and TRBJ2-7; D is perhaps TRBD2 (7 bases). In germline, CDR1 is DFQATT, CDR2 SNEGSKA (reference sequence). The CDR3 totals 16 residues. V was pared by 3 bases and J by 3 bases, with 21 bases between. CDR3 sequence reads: CSASSVTGGGSYEQYF. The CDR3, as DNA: TGCAGTGCTAGCTCTGTCACGGGGGGCGGGAGCTACGAGCAGTACTTC.

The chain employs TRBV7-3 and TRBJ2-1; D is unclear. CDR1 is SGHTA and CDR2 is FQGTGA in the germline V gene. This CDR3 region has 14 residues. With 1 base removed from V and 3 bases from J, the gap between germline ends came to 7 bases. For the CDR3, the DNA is TGTGCCAGCAGCTTAAACCAGAACTACAATGAGCAGTTCTTC. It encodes CASSLNQNYNEQFF.

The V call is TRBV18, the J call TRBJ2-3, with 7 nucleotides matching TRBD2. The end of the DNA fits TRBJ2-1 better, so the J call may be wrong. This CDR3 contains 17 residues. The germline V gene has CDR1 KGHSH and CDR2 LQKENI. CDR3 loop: CASSPKWVAGAYNEQFF. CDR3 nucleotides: TGTGCCAGCTCACCCAAATGGGTTGCGGGAGCTTACAATGAGCAGTTCTTC.

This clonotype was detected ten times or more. The CDR3 bases are TGTGCCATCAGTGAGTCTGAGGGTACGCAGTATTTT. The encoded protein is CAISESEGTQYF. The V call is TRBV10-3, the J call TRBJ2-3, with a tentative D call TRBD2 (5 bases). CDR1 is ENHRY, CDR2 SYGVKD, per germline. Trimming took 0 bases from V and 8 from J, leaving 6 bases between them. The CDR3 loop spans 12 amino acids.

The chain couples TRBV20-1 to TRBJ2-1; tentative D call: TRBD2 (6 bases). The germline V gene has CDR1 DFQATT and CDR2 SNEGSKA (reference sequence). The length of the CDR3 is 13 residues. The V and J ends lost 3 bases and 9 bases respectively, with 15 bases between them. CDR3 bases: TGCAGTGCTAGCGAGCCTCCGGGGGTTGAGCAGTTCTTC. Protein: CSASEPPGVEQFF.

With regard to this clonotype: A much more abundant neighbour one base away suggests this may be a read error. CDR3 protein: CASSVSLRGNQPRHF. CDR3 sequence (DNA): TGTGCCAGCAGTGTTAGCCTCAGGGGCAATCAGCCCCGGCATTTT. V gene TRBV2 combines with J gene TRBJ1-5; tentative D call: TRBD1 (6 bases). The germline gives CDR1 SNHLY, CDR2 FYNNEI. This CDR3 contains 15 residues.

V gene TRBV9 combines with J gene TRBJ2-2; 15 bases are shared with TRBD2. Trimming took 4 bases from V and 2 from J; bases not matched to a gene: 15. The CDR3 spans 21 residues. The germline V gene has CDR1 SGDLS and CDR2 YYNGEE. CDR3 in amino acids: CASSPLPRTSGRAPNTGELFF. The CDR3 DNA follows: TGTGCCAGCAGCCCCCTTCCAAGGACTAGCGGGAGGGCCCCCAACACCGGGGAGCTGTTTTTT.

The CDR3 nucleotides are TGTGCCAGCAGCCCATTGGGGGGGGTTCCCGGGGAGCTGTTTTTT. Its protein is CASSPLGGVPGELFF. The rearrangement joins TRBV3-1 to TRBJ2-2, with 7 bases matching TRBD2. J gave up 6 bases and V 4 bases, and 8 bases lay outside the gene matches. The CDR3 is made up of 15 amino acids. Germline V lookup: CDR1 LGHDT, CDR2 YNNKEL (reference sequence).

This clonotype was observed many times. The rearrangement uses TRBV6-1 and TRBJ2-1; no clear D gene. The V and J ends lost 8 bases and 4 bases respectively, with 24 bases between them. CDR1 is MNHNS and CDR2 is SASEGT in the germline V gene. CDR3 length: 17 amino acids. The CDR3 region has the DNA TGTGCCAGCGAAGACCGGGTAGACGCGCCGAAATACAATGAGCAGTTCTTC. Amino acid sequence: CASEDRVDAPKYNEQFF.

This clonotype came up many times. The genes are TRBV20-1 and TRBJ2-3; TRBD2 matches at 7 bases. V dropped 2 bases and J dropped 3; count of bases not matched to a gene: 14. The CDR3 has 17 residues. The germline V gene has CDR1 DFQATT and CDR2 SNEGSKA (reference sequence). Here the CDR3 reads CSARSSLAEGPTDTQYF. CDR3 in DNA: TGCAGTGCTAGATCCTCCCTAGCGGAGGGTCCAACAGATACGCAGTATTTT.